The subject of this entry is one T cell receptor (beta chain). Its antigen is unidentified. The data belong to a study of cytomegalovirus exposure and HLA in healthy donors. General study findings and limits: For cytomegalovirus status, the classifier reportedly gave diagnoses with high specificity and sensitivity.

From germline, CDR1 is SGHVS and CDR2 FQNEAQ. This CDR3 contains 15 residues. V was pared by 1 base and J by 4 bases, with 6 bases of the junction left unmatched. Some clones are missing from TCRdb's copy, which holds only in-frame ones; the method was immunoSEQ multiplex PCR. The data contain about 56,000 clones, more than 80% of them singletons. This receptor was identified in a woman aged 18-30 years in good health and CMV-seronegative. The gene calls are TRBV7-8 and TRBJ1-1, with 7 bases matching TRBD1. Sequenced material: PBMCs. CDR3 in DNA: TGTGCCAGCAGCTTAGGTCTTAACAGGGGCACTGAAGCTTTCTTT. Residues: CASSLGLNRGTEAFF.